What follows are 2 T cell receptor beta chains derived from one specimen sequenced in a study of T cell changes during pregnancy in multiple sclerosis. Measured with immunoSEQ multiplex PCR; TCRdb has only the in-frame clones, and not every one. The profile shows about 87,000 clones, around 95% of them singletons. The sequencing here drew on peripheral blood, taken in the third trimester of pregnancy. All receptors come from a female donor in good health, enrolled as a control in a pregnancy study.

The CDR3 loop reads CASSLDARPTDTQYF. The DNA of the CDR3 is TGCGCCAGCAGCTTGGATGCGCGGCCCACAGATACGCAGTATTTT. The chain joins TRBV5-1 to TRBJ2-3, with D unclear. CDR3 size: 15 residues. Trimming removed 0 bases at V and 2 bases at J, with 10 bases between. CDR1 and CDR2 (germline): SGHRS, YFSETQ.

CDR3 region: CASSSTTGGYNEQFF. The CDR3 DNA is TGCGCCAGCAGCTCGACCACGGGAGGTTACAATGAGCAGTTCTTC. V gene TRBV5-1 combines with J gene TRBJ2-1, with 7 nucleotides matching TRBD2. The CDR3 sequence is 15 residues long. The J segment lost 4 bases and the V segment lost 3 bases, leaving 7 bases of the junction unmatched. The germline CDR1 and CDR2 sequences are SGHRS and YFSETQ.